Listed below are T cell receptor beta chains from one sample, sequenced in a study of T cell changes during pregnancy in multiple sclerosis. Here immunoSEQ multiplex PCR was the method, and the copy in TCRdb shows in-frame clones only, minus some. The sample records under 85,000 clones, about 90% being singletons. This sample comprised peripheral blood, obtained in the third trimester of pregnancy. Receptors were obtained from a female donor in good health, enrolled as a control in a pregnancy study. Both conserved end residues are part of each CDR3. Each record gives: V gene, D gene, clone size, J gene, CDR3 protein, CDR3 DNA. A D gene is named only where the DNA matches it firmly. Size values are once, few and many counts, or a class for expanded clones, and some rows have none.

TRBV7-8	.	.	TRBJ2-5	CASSGLGASIQETQYF	TGTGCCAGCAGCGGCCTTGGAGCTTCCATTCAAGAGACCCAGTACTTC
TRBV7-8	TRBD1	.	TRBJ1-2	CASSLGVGRGRNDGYTF	TGTGCCAGCAGCTTAGGGGTCGGCAGGGGGCGCAATGATGGCTACACCTTC
TRBV19	.	.	TRBJ2-4	CASSAVYKNIQYF	TGTGCCAGTAGTGCGGTATACAAAAACATTCAGTACTTC
TRBV27	.	.	TRBJ1-2	CASSLSSSISLEGYTF	TGTGCCAGCAGTTTGTCGTCCTCTATCTCGTTGGAGGGCTACACCTTC
TRBV7-6	.	few	TRBJ1-2	CASSTTGLYGYTF	TGTGCCAGCAGCACCACAGGGTTGTATGGCTACACCTTC
TRBV4-2	.	.	TRBJ2-3	CASSQGASTDTQYF	TGTGCCAGCAGCCAGGGGGCTTCCACAGATACGCAGTATTTT
TRBV2	.	.	TRBJ1-2	CASSPWGQGTNYGYTF	TGTGCCAGCAGCCCCTGGGGTCAGGGGACCAACTATGGCTACACCTTC
TRBV2	.	.	TRBJ1-3	CASSIREENTIYF	TGTGCCAGCAGTATCAGGGAGGAAAACACCATATATTTT
TRBV19	.	.	TRBJ1-6	CASRQNSPLHF	TGTGCCAGTCGACAGAATTCACCCCTCCACTTT
TRBV28	TRBD1	.	TRBJ1-5	CASFYRGRGNQPQHF	TGTGCCAGCTTTTACAGGGGGCGCGGGAATCAGCCCCAGCATTTT
TRBV7-8	.	.	TRBJ1-5	CASSLDSPNQPQHF	TGTGCCAGCAGCCTCGACAGCCCGAATCAGCCCCAGCATTTT
TRBV30	.	.	TRBJ1-5	CAWTLGAGIEPQHF	TGTGCCTGGACCCTGGGCGCGGGAATAGAGCCCCAGCATTTT
TRBV9	.	.	TRBJ1-1	CASSVGDRQNTEAFF	TGTGCCAGCAGCGTAGGTGACAGACAGAACACTGAAGCTTTCTTT
TRBV5-1	TRBD2	.	TRBJ2-1	CASSLGSRGGNEQFF	TGCGCCAGCAGCTTGGGGTCGCGGGGGGGCAATGAGCAGTTCTTC
TRBV4-1	TRBD1	.	TRBJ2-1	CASSQVPGQGSSEQFF	TGCGCCAGCAGCCAGGTCCCGGGACAGGGAAGTTCTGAGCAGTTCTTC
TRBV10-3	TRBD1	.	TRBJ1-1	CAISDWGQGGTEAFF	TGTGCCATCAGTGATTGGGGACAGGGTGGGACTGAAGCTTTCTTT
TRBV7-9	TRBD1	.	TRBJ1-4	CASSLEGQGNEKLFF	TGTGCCAGCAGCTTAGAGGGACAGGGCAACGAAAAACTGTTTTTT
TRBV19	TRBD1	few	TRBJ1-2	CASSVNRQGEKDYGYTF	TGTGCCAGTAGTGTCAACCGACAGGGAGAAAAGGACTATGGCTACACCTTC